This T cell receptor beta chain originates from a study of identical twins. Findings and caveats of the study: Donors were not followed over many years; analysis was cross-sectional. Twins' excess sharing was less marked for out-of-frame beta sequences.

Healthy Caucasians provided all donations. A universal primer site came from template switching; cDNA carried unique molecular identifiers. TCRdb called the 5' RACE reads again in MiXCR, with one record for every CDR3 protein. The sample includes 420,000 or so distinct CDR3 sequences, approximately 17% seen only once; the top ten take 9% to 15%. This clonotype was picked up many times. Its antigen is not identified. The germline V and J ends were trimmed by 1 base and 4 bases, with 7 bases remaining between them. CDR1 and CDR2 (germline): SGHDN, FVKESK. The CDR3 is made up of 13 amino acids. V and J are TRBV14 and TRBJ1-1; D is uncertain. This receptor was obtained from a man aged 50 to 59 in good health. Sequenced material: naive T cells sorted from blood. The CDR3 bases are TGTGCCAGCAGCCAAGGTTTGGGCACTGAAGCTTTCTTT. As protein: CASSQGLGTEAFF.